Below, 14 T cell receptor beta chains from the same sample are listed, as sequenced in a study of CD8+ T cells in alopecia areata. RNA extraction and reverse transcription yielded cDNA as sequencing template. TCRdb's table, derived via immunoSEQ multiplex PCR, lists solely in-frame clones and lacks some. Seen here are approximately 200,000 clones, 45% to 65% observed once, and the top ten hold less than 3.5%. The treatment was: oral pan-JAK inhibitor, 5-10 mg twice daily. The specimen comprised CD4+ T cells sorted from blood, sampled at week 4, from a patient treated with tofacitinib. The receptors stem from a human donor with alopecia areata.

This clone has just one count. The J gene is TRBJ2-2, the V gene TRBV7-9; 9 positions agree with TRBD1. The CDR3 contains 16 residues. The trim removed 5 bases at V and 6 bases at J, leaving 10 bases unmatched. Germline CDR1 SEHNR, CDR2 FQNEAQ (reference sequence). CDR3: CASSTGTGRGPGELFF. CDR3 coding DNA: TGTGCCAGCAGCACCGGGACAGGGAGAGGGCCCGGGGAGCTGTTTTTT.

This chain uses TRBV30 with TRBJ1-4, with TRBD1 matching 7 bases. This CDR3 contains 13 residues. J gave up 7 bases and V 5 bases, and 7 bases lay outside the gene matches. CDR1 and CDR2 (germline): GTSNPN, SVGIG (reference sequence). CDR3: CAWGRQGSEKLFF. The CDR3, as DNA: TGTGCCTGGGGACGACAGGGAAGTGAAAAACTGTTTTTT. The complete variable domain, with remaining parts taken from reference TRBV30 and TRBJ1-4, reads SQTIHQWPATLVQPVGSPLSLECTVEGTSNPNLYWYRQAAGRGLQLLFYSVGIGQISSEVPQNLSASRPQDRQFILSSKKLLLSDSGFYLCAWGRQGSEKLFFGSGTQLSVL.

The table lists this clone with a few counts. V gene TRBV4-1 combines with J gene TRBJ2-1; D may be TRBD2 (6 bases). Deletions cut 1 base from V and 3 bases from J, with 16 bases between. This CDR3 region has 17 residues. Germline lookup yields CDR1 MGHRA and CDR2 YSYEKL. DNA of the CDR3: TGCGCCAGCAGCCAAGCGTGGCGGGACCGGATCTACAATGAGCAGTTCTTC. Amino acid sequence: CASSQAWRDRIYNEQFF.

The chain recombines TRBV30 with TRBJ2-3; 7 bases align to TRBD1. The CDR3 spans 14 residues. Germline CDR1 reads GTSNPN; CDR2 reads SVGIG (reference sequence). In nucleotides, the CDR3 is TGTGCTCATGAGGGGGCCTTTGGCACAGATACGCAGTATTTT. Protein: CAHEGAFGTDTQYF.

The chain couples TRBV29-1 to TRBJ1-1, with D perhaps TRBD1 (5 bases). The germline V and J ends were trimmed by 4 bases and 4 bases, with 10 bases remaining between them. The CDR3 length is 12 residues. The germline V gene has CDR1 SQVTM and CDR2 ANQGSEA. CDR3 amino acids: CSVAGFSTEAFF. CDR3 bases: TGCAGCGTTGCAGGGTTTAGCACTGAAGCTTTCTTT.

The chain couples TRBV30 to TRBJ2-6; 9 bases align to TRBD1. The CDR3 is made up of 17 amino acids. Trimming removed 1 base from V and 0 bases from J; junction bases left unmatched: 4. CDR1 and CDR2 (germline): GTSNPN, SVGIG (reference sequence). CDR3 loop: CAWSAGQGPSGANVLTF. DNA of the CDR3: TGTGCCTGGAGTGCCGGACAGGGGCCCTCTGGGGCCAACGTCCTGACTTTC.

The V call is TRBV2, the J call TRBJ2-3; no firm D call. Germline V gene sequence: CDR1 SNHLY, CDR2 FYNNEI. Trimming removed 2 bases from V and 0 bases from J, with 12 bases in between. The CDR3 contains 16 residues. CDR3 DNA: TGTGCCAGCAGTGAACTCTCCCAAAGGAGCACAGATACGCAGTATTTT. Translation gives CASSELSQRSTDTQYF.

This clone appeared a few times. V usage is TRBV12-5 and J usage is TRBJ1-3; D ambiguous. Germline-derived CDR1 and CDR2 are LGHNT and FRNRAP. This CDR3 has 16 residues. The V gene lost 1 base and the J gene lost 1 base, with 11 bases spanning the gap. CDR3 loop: CASGLGQGGSGNTIYF. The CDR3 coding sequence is TGTGCTAGTGGTTTGGGGCAAGGAGGATCTGGAAACACCATATATTTT. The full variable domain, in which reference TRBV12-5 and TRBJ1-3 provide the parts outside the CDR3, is DARVTQTPRHKVTEMGQEVTMRCQPILGHNTVFWYRQTMMQGLELLAYFRNRAPLDDSGMPKDRFSAEMPDATLATLKIQPSEPRDSAVYFCASGLGQGGSGNTIYFGEGSWLTVV.

CDR3 loop: CATSRAGTGKSGNSPLHF. CDR3 sequence (DNA): TGTGCCACCAGCAGGGCAGGGACAGGGAAGTCGGGAAATTCACCCCTCCACTTT. The rearrangement joins TRBV15 to TRBJ1-6; 9 bases line up with TRBD1. The germline CDR1 and CDR2 sequences are LNHNV and YYDKDF (reference sequence). Unmatched junction bases numbered 13, after V lost 3 bases and J lost 7 bases. There are 18 residues in the CDR3.

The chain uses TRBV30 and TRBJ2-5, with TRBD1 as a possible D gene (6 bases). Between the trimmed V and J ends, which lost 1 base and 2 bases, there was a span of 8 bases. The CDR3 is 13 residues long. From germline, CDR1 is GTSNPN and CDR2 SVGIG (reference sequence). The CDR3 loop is CAWSGQVQETQYF. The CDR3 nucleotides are TGTGCCTGGAGTGGACAGGTGCAAGAGACCCAGTACTTC.

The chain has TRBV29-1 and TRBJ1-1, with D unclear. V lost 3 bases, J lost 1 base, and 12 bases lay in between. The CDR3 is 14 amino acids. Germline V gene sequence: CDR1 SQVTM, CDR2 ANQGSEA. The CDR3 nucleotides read TGCAGCGTTGAGACCGTTCTCCCGAACACTGAAGCTTTCTTT. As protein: CSVETVLPNTEAFF.

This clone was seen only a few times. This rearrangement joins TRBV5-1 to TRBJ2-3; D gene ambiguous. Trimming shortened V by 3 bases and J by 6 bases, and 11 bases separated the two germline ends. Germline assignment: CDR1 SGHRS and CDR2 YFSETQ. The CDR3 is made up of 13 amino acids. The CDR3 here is CASSSTQLDTQYF. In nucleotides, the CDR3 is TGCGCCAGCAGCTCAACCCAGCTGGATACGCAGTATTTT.

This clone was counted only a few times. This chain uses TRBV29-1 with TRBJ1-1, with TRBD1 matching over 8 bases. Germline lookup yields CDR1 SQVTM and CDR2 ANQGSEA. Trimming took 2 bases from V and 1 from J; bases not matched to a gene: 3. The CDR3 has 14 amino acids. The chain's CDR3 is CSVERGQGNTEAFF. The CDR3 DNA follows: TGCAGCGTTGAAAGAGGACAGGGGAACACTGAAGCTTTCTTT.

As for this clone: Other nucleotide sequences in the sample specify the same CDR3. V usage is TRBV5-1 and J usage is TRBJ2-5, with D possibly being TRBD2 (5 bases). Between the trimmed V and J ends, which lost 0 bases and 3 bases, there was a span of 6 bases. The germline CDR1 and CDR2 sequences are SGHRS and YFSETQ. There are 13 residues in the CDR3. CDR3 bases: TGCGCCAGCAGCTTGGGGGGAGAAGAGACCCAGTACTTC. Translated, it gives CASSLGGEETQYF.